A selection of T cell receptor beta chains follows, all from one sample in a study of Ad26.COV2.S vaccination and SARS-CoV-2 variants. Clones were sequenced by immunoSEQ multiplex PCR, and TCRdb holds only the in-frame ones, with some missing. The profile covers around 270,000 clones, with approximately 88% appearing a single time and just under 3% taken by the ten largest. The specimen was peripheral blood, collected in a trial of Ad26.COV2.S vaccine versus placebo. Every receptor here comes from a person between 18 and 65 years old who received the Ad26.COV2.S COVID-19 vaccine or a placebo. Each CDR3 is given with its conserved first and last residue. The order of the fields is V gene, CDR3 length, CDR3 protein.

v_gene: TRBV29-1
len: 13
CDR3aa: CSVEPPGGYGYTF

v_gene: TRBV5-1
len: 14
CDR3aa: CASSLGGGNNEQYF

v_gene: TRBV5-3
len: 15
CDR3aa: CARSFVRTGGYEQYF

v_gene: TRBV27
len: 17
CDR3aa: CASSPRGAGGWYNEQFF

v_gene: TRBV6-5
len: 14
CDR3aa: CASSYSGINQPQHF

v_gene: TRBV27
len: 14
CDR3aa: CASSSGGPNSPLHF

v_gene: TRBV25-1
len: 14
CDR3aa: CASYDGRTGNTIYF

v_gene: TRBV6-4
len: 14
CDR3aa: CASSGTSGTDTQYF

v_gene: TRBV3-1/TRBV3-2
len: 16
CDR3aa: CASSQVGEQVQETQYF

v_gene: TRBV28
len: 12
CDR3aa: CAVGRELDTQYF

v_gene: TRBV7-9
len: 13
CDR3aa: CASSSTGVDIQYF

v_gene: TRBV5-1
len: 17
CDR3aa: CASSFGPGLGAGNEQFF

v_gene: TRBV7-2
len: 15
CDR3aa: CASSLVSGGKETQYF

v_gene: TRBV19
len: 13
CDR3aa: CASSITGALGAFF

v_gene: TRBV6-6
len: 15
CDR3aa: CASSYSVGGEETQYF

v_gene: TRBV24-1
len: 13
CDR3aa: CATSISGQETQYF

v_gene: TRBV5-5
len: 16
CDR3aa: CASSPSLTGVGNTIYF

v_gene: TRBV18
len: 13
CDR3aa: CASSIDGNEKLFF

v_gene: TRBV5-1
len: 11
CDR3aa: CASSDQQTQYF

v_gene: TRBV19
len: 13
CDR3aa: CASSPYSNQPQHF

v_gene: TRBV9
len: 13
CDR3aa: CASSAQGGETQYF

v_gene: TRBV4-3
len: 19
CDR3aa: CASSQLHTGGTSGQETQYF

v_gene: TRBV4-3
len: 19
CDR3aa: CASSQDLGTGVALNEKLFF

v_gene: TRBV30
len: 12
CDR3aa: CAWSLGQETQYF

v_gene: TRBV19
len: 14
CDR3aa: CASSAGDALGGYTF

v_gene: TRBV19
len: 13
CDR3aa: CASTSNGGYGYTF

v_gene: TRBV2
len: 14
CDR3aa: CASSLVSVSVEQYF

v_gene: TRBV7-9
len: 17
CDR3aa: CASSLALGGRGNNEQFF

v_gene: TRBV27
len: 13
CDR3aa: CASSLRYNSPLHF

v_gene: TRBV25-1
len: 11
CDR3aa: CASSSNQPQHF

v_gene: TRBV7-2
len: 16
CDR3aa: CASSPSGRGYTDTQYF

v_gene: TRBV19
len: 13
CDR3aa: CASSYDSYNEQFF

v_gene: TRBV7-2
len: 11
CDR3aa: CASSPSYEQYF